Below, 22 T cell receptor beta chains from the same sample are listed, as sequenced in a study of siplizumab effects on memory and regulatory T cells (dated by TCRdb to the late 2010s). Receptor libraries were prepared by the immunoSEQ multiplex PCR assay. TCRdb retrieved this table from immuneACCESS and kept in-frame rearrangements only. Not all clones are present; in checked studies, unresolved V genes account for under half, and no reason is known for the remainder. The sample has roughly 62,000 clones on record, about 80% of them singletons. The leading ten clones occupy about 0.42% of the sample. Sequencing used memory CD4+ T cells sorted from blood. Interpreted using the paper, the cell subset or site label stands for: unstimulated CD4+ memory T cells. The receptors were gathered from a human donor in good health.

The rearrangement links TRBV19 to TRBJ2-4, with a weak D call TRBD2 (6 bases). CDR1 and CDR2 (germline): LNHDA, SQIVND (reference sequence). The length of the CDR3 is 14 residues. Trimming took 7 bases from V and 3 from J, leaving 13 bases between them. This CDR3 reads CASTTGVVKNIQYF. CDR3 DNA: TGTGCCAGTACCACGGGGGTAGTCAAAAACATTCAGTACTTC.

In DNA form, the CDR3 reads TGTGCCAGCAGCGTAGGGAGGGATCTAGCGGGGGGGCTCCGGGAGACCCAGTACTTC. This codes for CASSVGRDLAGGLRETQYF. The chain has TRBV9 and TRBJ2-5; 12 positions agree with TRBD2. After removal of 0 bases from V and 5 bases from J, the junction contained 14 bases not matched to a gene. Per the germline V gene, CDR1 is SGDLS and CDR2 is YYNGEE. The CDR3 contains 19 residues.

This chain connects TRBV7-9 to TRBJ1-4; D might be TRBD1 (6 bases). Germline V gives CDR1 SEHNR, CDR2 FQNEAQ (reference sequence). There are 13 residues in the CDR3. V was pared by 4 bases and J by 10 bases, with 13 bases between. The CDR3 nucleotides read TGTGCCAGCAGCTCCCCACAGGGCGCAAAACTGTTTTTT. Its protein product is CASSSPQGAKLFF.

This clone appeared a single time. The V gene is TRBV9, the J gene TRBJ2-1, with TRBD2 as a possible D gene (6 bases). Germline CDR1 is SGDLS and CDR2 is YYNGEE. Between the trimmed V and J ends, which lost 3 bases and 3 bases, there was a span of 7 bases. This CDR3 has 13 amino acids. The CDR3 loop is CASSAGGYNEQFF. The DNA of the CDR3 is TGTGCCAGCAGCGCCGGGGGCTACAATGAGCAGTTCTTC.

The V gene is TRBV5-1, the J gene TRBJ2-3; 7 nucleotides line up with TRBD2. Germline CDR1 and CDR2: SGHRS and YFSETQ. The CDR3 is made up of 18 amino acids. J gave up 0 bases and V 8 bases, and 18 bases lay outside the gene matches. CDR3 in amino acids: CASSSAGDLALSTDTQYF. In DNA, the CDR3 is TGCGCCAGTAGTTCTGCGGGGGACCTGGCGCTAAGCACAGATACGCAGTATTTT.

The V gene is TRBV7-3, the J gene TRBJ2-5; D is possibly TRBD1 (6 bases). The J call is doubtful: the DNA matches TRBJ2-7 better. The CDR3 consists of 14 residues. CDR1 is SGHTA and CDR2 is FQGTGA in the germline V gene. This CDR3 is CASSRGQREYEQYF. In DNA form, the CDR3 reads TGTGCCAGCAGCCGTGGACAGAGAGAATACGAGCAGTACTTC.

The rearrangement uses TRBV7-2 and TRBJ1-3; D ambiguous. Germline CDR1 is SGHTA and CDR2 is FQGNSA. V lost 5 bases and J 0 bases, leaving 11 bases between the germline ends. This CDR3 region has 15 residues. This CDR3 is CASSQTPSSGNTIYF. The CDR3 region has the DNA TGTGCCAGCAGCCAAACACCTTCCTCTGGAAACACCATATATTTT.

This chain links TRBV19 with TRBJ2-3, with D maybe TRBD2 (6 bases). Deletions cut 4 bases from V and 6 bases from J, with 17 bases between. Germline V gene data show CDR1 as LNHDA and CDR2 as SQIVND (reference sequence). The CDR3 consists of 15 residues. CDR3 residues: CASSTGTRVSDTQYF. The CDR3 coding sequence is TGTGCCAGTAGTACCGGGACTCGCGTCTCCGATACGCAGTATTTT.

This chain links TRBV6-1 with TRBJ2-3, with D perhaps TRBD1 or TRBD2 (6 bases each). Germline CDR1 MNHNS, CDR2 SASEGT. CDR3 length: 14 amino acids. V gave up 1 base and J gave up 5 bases, with 10 bases separating them. For the CDR3, the DNA is TGTGCCAGCAGTGAAGGAGGGGGGAGAGATACGCAGTATTTT. Translating it yields CASSEGGGRDTQYF.

This clone was seen just once. This rearrangement joins TRBV30 to TRBJ1-2; 7 bases match TRBD1. The length of the CDR3 is 13 residues. From germline, CDR1 is GTSNPN and CDR2 SVGIG (reference sequence). Germline trimming cut 2 bases from V and 4 bases from J; bases unmatched to any gene: 4. The CDR3 nucleotides read TGTGCCTGGAGTAGTGGACAGGCCTATGGCTACACCTTC. Amino acid sequence: CAWSSGQAYGYTF.

The genes are TRBV7-2 and TRBJ1-3, with TRBD1 as a possible D gene (6 bases). Trimming shortened V by 4 bases and J by 0 bases, and 16 bases separated the two germline ends. Germline loops: CDR1 SGHTA, CDR2 FQGNSA. CDR3 length: 17 amino acids. CDR3 nucleotides: TGTGCCAGCAGCTACCAGGGGCAGGGGACCTCTGGAAACACCATATATTTT. This encodes CASSYQGQGTSGNTIYF.

The chain links TRBV30 to TRBJ1-1; D not certain. CDR1 and CDR2 (germline): GTSNPN, SVGIG (reference sequence). V was cut by 6 bases and J by 4 bases, with 18 bases left in between. This CDR3 region has 14 residues. CDR3 protein: CACQRVNSGTEAFF. CDR3 nucleotide sequence: TGTGCCTGCCAAAGGGTAAATAGCGGCACTGAAGCTTTCTTT.

With respect to this clone: Other nucleotide sequences in the sample specify the same CDR3. J is TRBJ1-6 and V is TRBV7-9; 10 nucleotides line up with TRBD1. The V and J ends lost 1 base and 7 bases, in that order; junction bases with no gene match: 1. CDR1 is SEHNR and CDR2 is FQNEAQ in the germline V gene (reference sequence). This CDR3 has 15 residues. The CDR3, as DNA: TGTGCCAGCAGCTTAGAGGGACAGGGGAATTCACCCCTCCACTTT. Protein sequence: CASSLEGQGNSPLHF.

This chain joins TRBV19 and TRBJ2-7, with 12 bases aligning to TRBD2. V lost 5 bases, J lost 0 bases, and 2 bases stayed unmatched. The CDR3 is 15 amino acids. Germline CDR1 LNHDA, CDR2 SQIVND (reference sequence). The chain's CDR3 is CASSRTSGASYEQYF. CDR3 bases: TGTGCCAGTAGTCGGACTAGCGGGGCCTCCTACGAGCAGTACTTC.

This rearrangement joins TRBV28 to TRBJ1-2, with TRBD1 matching 7 bases. The CDR3 contains 14 residues. The germline V gene has CDR1 MDHEN and CDR2 SYDVKM. J gave up 4 bases and V 2 bases, and 4 bases lay outside the gene matches. CDR3 DNA: TGTGCCAGCAGTTTACCCGGGACAGTCTATGGCTACACCTTC. Translation: CASSLPGTVYGYTF.

This clone was seen just once. V usage is TRBV29-1 and J usage is TRBJ2-2; D is unclear. This CDR3 spans 12 amino acids. Trimming cost V 7 bases and J 0 bases, with 6 bases left between them. Per germline, CDR1 SQVTM and CDR2 ANQGSEA. CDR3: CSGVSNTGELFF. The CDR3, as DNA: TGCAGCGGAGTATCGAACACCGGGGAGCTGTTTTTT.

V gene TRBV2 combines with J gene TRBJ2-5; the D gene is possibly TRBD2 (5 bases). V lost 4 bases, J lost 4 bases, and 10 bases lay in between. Germline V lookup: CDR1 SNHLY, CDR2 FYNNEI. This CDR3 spans 13 amino acids. The CDR3 bases are TGTGCCAGCAGTGGACGAGGGATAGAGACCCAGTACTTC. This gives the protein CASSGRGIETQYF.

V is TRBV27 and J is TRBJ2-3; 7 positions agree with TRBD2. Looked up from germline, CDR1 is MNHEY and CDR2 is SMNVEV (reference sequence). V shed 7 bases, J shed 3 bases, and the junction held 7 bases outside the gene matches. The CDR3 has 14 amino acids. The CDR3 reads CASTKRGRTDTQYF. The CDR3 coding sequence is TGTGCCAGCACCAAGCGGGGCCGAACAGATACGCAGTATTTT.

This clone was seen a handful of times. The genes are TRBV5-6 and TRBJ2-1, with D uncertain. The germline V and J ends were trimmed by 4 bases and 5 bases, with 16 bases remaining between them. The CDR3 length is 15 residues. The V gene's germline CDR1 is SGHDT and CDR2 YYEEEE. In DNA, the CDR3 is TGTGCCAGCAGCCTCCGGGCCCCCAGCAACAATGAGCAGTTCTTC. It is translated as CASSLRAPSNNEQFF.

The J gene is TRBJ2-2, the V gene TRBV19; TRBD1 matches at 7 bases. The J segment lost 1 base and the V segment lost 11 bases, leaving 7 bases of the junction unmatched. The germline gives CDR1 LNHDA, CDR2 SQIVND (reference sequence). The CDR3 is 14 residues long. The CDR3 region has the DNA TGTGCCGTCAAAGCAGGGGGGAACACCGGGGAGCTGTTTTTT. Protein sequence: CAVKAGGNTGELFF.

The rearrangement links TRBV21-1 to TRBJ2-1. TRBV21-1 is a listed pseudogene. The CDR3 loop spans 18 amino acids. The CDR3 coding sequence is TGTGCCAGCAGCTCCCACCGGGGCGGCTTAAGCTCCTACAATGAGCAGTTCTTC. It yields the protein CASSSHRGGLSSYNEQFF.

The chain recombines TRBV5-4 with TRBJ2-5; D call uncertain. Germline V lookup: CDR1 SGHNT, CDR2 YYREEE (reference sequence). The CDR3 has 16 residues. V dropped 0 bases and J dropped 4 bases, with 16 bases sitting between them. As DNA, the CDR3 is TGTGCCAGCAGCTTGGCCGCGGAAAGGGTAACAGAGACCCAGTACTTC. Protein: CASSLAAERVTETQYF.